Described below is a single T cell receptor (beta chain) sequence and its context. Here immunoSEQ multiplex PCR was the method, and the copy in TCRdb shows in-frame clones only, minus some. Of 300,000 to 400,000 clones detected, over 70% appear once; the ten largest clones hold under 6.5%. This record comes from a study of blood T cell repertoires in COVID-19. About the study: Samples came from the United States, Italy and Spain, spanning acute and convalescent COVID-19. Sources were T cells, B-cell-depleted T cells, or PBMCs; the material itself was cDNA or gDNA.

The sequence derives from a woman aged 45-65 years with COVID-19, enrolled during active disease. Sequenced: peripheral blood.

CDR3 in amino acids: CASRGYRGSNEKLFF. CDR3 DNA sequence: TGTGCCAGCAGGGGTTACAGGGGATCTAATGAAAAACTGTTTTTT. The rearrangement links TRBV27 to TRBJ1-4, with 7 bases lining up with TRBD1. This CDR3 has 15 amino acids. V shed 6 bases, J shed 3 bases, and the junction held 7 bases outside the gene matches. CDR1 and CDR2 from the germline V gene are MNHEY and SMNVEV (reference sequence).